The 9 T cell receptor beta chains below come from one sample, sequenced in a study of T cell repertoires in cytomegalovirus infection. TCRdb reanalysed the reads using MiXCR and keeps one entry per CDR3 protein. The table lists 400,000 to 550,000 distinct CDR3 sequences, over 9% of them singletons. Sequencing was performed on PBMCs. These receptors were taken from a human donor in good health (CMV status not recorded). Some clones in this sample may be carry-over from other donors' samples.

In its sample, this clonotype was seen many times. The chain couples TRBV12-3 or TRBV12-4 to TRBJ2-1, with 10 bases fitting TRBD2. The CDR3 runs to 13 residues. V was pared by 3 bases and J by 15 bases, with 8 bases of the junction left unmatched. In DNA, the CDR3 is TGTGCCAGCAGTTTCCGGACTAGCGGCCCATTGTTCTTC. This gives the protein CASSFRTSGPLFF.

This clonotype was counted between two and nine times. This chain uses TRBV5-1 with TRBJ2-2, with a weak D call TRBD2 (6 bases). Trimming removed 4 bases from V and 3 bases from J, with 16 bases in between. The CDR3 is 16 amino acids. CDR1 is SGHRS and CDR2 is YFSETQ in the germline V gene. The CDR3 loop is CASSHGTVRDTGELFF. The CDR3 nucleotides are TGCGCCAGCAGCCACGGGACTGTGAGGGACACCGGGGAGCTGTTTTTT.

Details on this clonotype: At one end the junction does not follow the germline gene, possibly because of a read error. This rearrangement joins TRBV29-1 to TRBJ2-1; 8 bases line up with TRBD2. The CDR3 loop spans 15 amino acids. CDR1 and CDR2 from the germline V gene are SQVTM and ANQGSEA. CDR3 bases: TGCAGCGTTGAATTAGCGGGGAGCTCCTGCAATGAGCAGTTCTTC. This encodes CSVELAGSSCNEQFF.

This clonotype was seen many times. The chain couples TRBV20-1 to TRBJ1-1; 9 positions match TRBD1. J was trimmed by 0 bases and V by 5 bases; bases with no gene match: 7. The CDR3 contains 15 residues. CDR1 and CDR2 from the germline V gene are DFQATT and SNEGSKA (reference sequence). For the CDR3, the DNA is TGCAGTGCTCGACCCGGGACAGGGTTGAACACTGAAGCTTTCTTT. This sequence encodes CSARPGTGLNTEAFF.

Of note for this clonotype: The conserved phenylalanine or tryptophan is not found at the CDR3 terminus, so this likely reflects a read error. Because the CDR3's place on the DNA is in doubt, the DNA is left out and the CDR3 is given as listed by TCRdb. J is TRBJ1-4 and V is TRBV2; TRBD1 is the table's D call and was not checked against the DNA. Germline V gene lookup returns CDR1 SNHLY and CDR2 FYNNEI. The CDR3 comprises 10 residues, both ends counted. CDR3 protein: CASSGAAPVC.

This clonotype was seen repeatedly, ten times or more. The CDR3 DNA reads as TGCGCCAGCAGCTTGGGGACTTTCGACACCGGGGAGCTGTTTTTT. This codes for CASSLGTFDTGELFF. J is TRBJ2-2 and V is TRBV5-1; a weak D match, TRBD2 (5 bases). Trimming shortened V by 0 bases and J by 3 bases, and 9 bases separated the two germline ends. The germline CDR1 and CDR2 sequences are SGHRS and YFSETQ. The CDR3 spans 15 residues.

This clonotype was detected ten times or more. J is TRBJ1-2 and V is TRBV12-3 or TRBV12-4, with D perhaps TRBD1 (6 bases). Trimming stripped 6 bases from V and 6 bases from J, with 17 bases between. The CDR3 extends over 14 amino acids. The CDR3 here is CASSLQQGRHGYTF. CDR3 nucleotide sequence: TGTGCCAGCAGCCTACAACAGGGAAGACATGGCTACACCTTC.

The chain is built from TRBV29-1 and TRBJ2-2; 13 bases are a match to TRBD2. Trimming took 4 bases from V and 4 from J; bases not matched to a gene: 3. Germline V gives CDR1 SQVTM, CDR2 ANQGSEA. The CDR3 has 15 residues. The CDR3 coding sequence is TGCAGCGTTGGTCGACTAGCGGGAGGCACCGGGGAGCTGTTTTTT. Protein product: CSVGRLAGGTGELFF.

As to this clonotype: A much larger clone differs from this one at a single base, so this may be a read error. The rearrangement links TRBV15 to TRBJ2-7; no clear D. V was pared by 0 bases and J by 3 bases, with 18 bases between. Germline V CDR1 and CDR2: LNHNV, YYDKDF (reference sequence). This CDR3 is built from 17 residues. CDR3 region: CATSRDTSRYGDYEQYF. CDR3 DNA: TGTGCCACCAGCAGAGATACCTCCCGTTATGGGGACTACGAGCAGTACTTC.